Shown below are 15 T cell receptor beta chains from a single sample sequenced in a study of T cell repertoires in cytomegalovirus infection. Each CDR3 protein is one row after TCRdb ran MiXCR on the reads. The sample contains approximately 100,000 distinct CDR3 sequences, 23% of which appear only once. The source material was CD8+ T cells from PBMCs. These receptors were collected from a human donor in good health (CMV status not recorded). Some clones in this sample may be carry-over from other donors' samples.

This chain connects TRBV20-1 to TRBJ2-7, with D possibly being TRBD2 (6 bases). The germline CDR1 and CDR2 sequences are DFQATT and SNEGSKA (reference sequence). Trimming took off 7 bases at V and 4 bases at J, with 14 bases between the two ends. CDR3 size: 12 residues. The CDR3 protein is CSVRGSLYEQYF. DNA for the CDR3: TGCAGTGTTCGGGGGTCCCTTTACGAGCAGTACTTC.

This chain links TRBV20-1 with TRBJ1-1; 8 nucleotides align to TRBD1. J gave up 4 bases and V 6 bases, and 7 bases lay outside the gene matches. The CDR3 is made up of 13 amino acids. Germline lookup yields CDR1 DFQATT and CDR2 SNEGSKA (reference sequence). This chain's CDR3 is CSALGQDGTEAFF. In nucleotides, the CDR3 is TGCAGTGCCTTGGGACAGGATGGCACTGAAGCTTTCTTT.

In the case of this clonotype: This could be a read error, since a much larger clone is one nucleotide away. This CDR3 fails to terminate in the conserved phenylalanine or tryptophan, so it likely reflects a read error. V and J are TRBV6-2 or TRBV6-3 and TRBJ2-1, with 7 nucleotides matching TRBD1. The germline V gene has CDR1 MNHEY and CDR2 SVGEGT. The length of the CDR3 is 18 residues. V lost 5 bases, J lost 4 bases, and 17 bases stayed unmatched. The CDR3 DNA follows: TGTGCCAGCAGTACGGGTCTCCGCCGGGACAGCAATTACAATGAGCAGTTCTCC. Amino acid sequence: CASSTGLRRDSNYNEQFS.

V usage is TRBV10-3 and J usage is TRBJ2-7; tentatively, D is TRBD1 (6 bases). CDR3 length equals 14 residues. Trimming took 8 bases from V and 2 from J, leaving 16 bases between them. CDR1 and CDR2 (germline): ENHRY, SYGVKD. CDR3 DNA: TGTGCCATCTCTTCTAGGACAGAGACCTACGAGCAGTACTTC. Amino acids: CAISSRTETYEQYF.

This clonotype was found a few times. The V call is TRBV7-2, the J call TRBJ1-2, with 8 bases matching TRBD1. The CDR3 covers 15 residues. Germline V gene lookup returns CDR1 SGHTA and CDR2 FQGNSA. The junction had 8 bases not matched to a gene; V was cut back by 3 bases and J by 5 bases. The CDR3 DNA reads as TGTGCCAGCAGCTTTTTACTGGGACAGGTTTATGGCTACACCTTC. This encodes CASSFLLGQVYGYTF. The whole variable domain, remainder taken from reference TRBV7-2 and TRBJ1-2, is GAGVSQSPSNKVTEKGKDVELRCDPISGHTALYWYRQSLGQGLEFLIYFQGNSAPDKSGLPSDRFSAERTGGSVSTLTIQRTQQEDSAVYLCASSFLLGQVYGYTFGSGTRLTVV.

The chain uses TRBV5-1 and TRBJ2-5; perhaps D is TRBD1 or TRBD2 (5 bases each). Per the germline V gene, CDR1 is SGHRS and CDR2 is YFSETQ. The CDR3 has 15 amino acids. Trimming stripped 3 bases from V and 6 bases from J, with 18 bases between. The CDR3 sequence is CASSSEPGTKKTQYF. As DNA, the CDR3 is TGCGCCAGCAGCTCGGAACCCGGGACGAAAAAGACCCAGTACTTC.

Ten or more counts support this clonotype. V is TRBV29-1 and J is TRBJ1-2; TRBD1 aligns across 7 bases. J gave up 8 bases and V 5 bases, and 8 bases lay outside the gene matches. Germline CDR1 and CDR2: SQVTM and ANQGSEA. CDR3 length: 12 residues. The CDR3 DNA is TGCAGCGTTCCTGACAGGGTGCACGGCTACACCTTC. Translated: CSVPDRVHGYTF.

This clonotype turned up a few times. The V call is TRBV28, the J call TRBJ2-7; TRBD1 aligns across 9 bases. V shed 6 bases, J shed 6 bases, and the junction held 6 bases outside the gene matches. Germline loops: CDR1 MDHEN, CDR2 SYDVKM. The CDR3 has 13 residues. The CDR3 sequence: CASRTGGKAEQYF. The DNA of the CDR3 is TGTGCCAGCAGGACAGGGGGGAAGGCCGAGCAGTACTTC.

The V call is TRBV6-6, the J call TRBJ2-7; no definite D call. The CDR3 has 15 residues. Trimming cost V 2 bases and J 0 bases, with 11 bases left between them. Germline V gene sequence: CDR1 MNHNY, CDR2 SVGAGI (reference sequence). DNA of the CDR3: TGTGCCAGCAGTTACGACGGAGTGAGCTCCTACGAGCAGTACTTC. Translated: CASSYDGVSSYEQYF.

This clonotype has ten or more counts. The CDR3 sequence: CASGLEGATDTQYF. The CDR3 coding sequence is TGTGCTAGTGGTTTGGAAGGGGCCACAGATACGCAGTATTTT. The chain couples TRBV12-5 to TRBJ2-3; the D gene is possibly TRBD1 (5 bases). V was trimmed by 1 base and J by 2 bases, leaving 7 bases between them. Germline CDR1 and CDR2: LGHNT and FRNRAP. This CDR3 spans 14 amino acids.

A few counts support this clonotype. This chain uses TRBV7-8 with TRBJ1-3; D possibly corresponds to TRBD1 (6 bases). The germline CDR1 and CDR2 sequences are SGHVS and FQNEAQ. This CDR3 is 15 amino acids long. Deletions cut 5 bases from V and 5 bases from J, with 16 bases between. CDR3 sequence (DNA): TGTGCCAGCAGCAACCCCAGGGGTAACAGAAACACCATATATTTT. Its translation: CASSNPRGNRNTIYF.

This clonotype was seen a handful of times. This chain joins TRBV7-9 and TRBJ2-7; possibly TRBD1 for D (6 bases). Trimming took 4 bases from V and 6 from J, leaving 19 bases between them. The V gene's germline CDR1 is SEHNR and CDR2 FQNEAQ (reference sequence). There are 15 residues in the CDR3. The CDR3: CASSSSLDSGSEQYF. The DNA for the CDR3 is TGTGCCAGCAGCTCCTCCTTGGACAGTGGGTCCGAGCAGTACTTC.

The genes are TRBV6-2 or TRBV6-3 and TRBJ1-6, with 8 bases that match TRBD1. From germline, CDR1 is MNHEY and CDR2 SVGEGT. V lost 5 bases to trimming and J lost 1 base; unmatched junction nucleotides: 4. The CDR3 covers 16 residues. The CDR3 nucleotides are TGTGCCAGCAGTGGACGACAGGGGTCCTATAATTCACCCCTCCACTTT. This gives the protein CASSGRQGSYNSPLHF.

This clonotype was observed many times. The chain is built from TRBV7-9 and TRBJ2-2, with TRBD1 matching over 8 bases. Germline V lookup: CDR1 SEHNR, CDR2 FQNEAQ (reference sequence). The V and J ends lost 3 bases and 1 base, in that order; junction bases with no gene match: 10. The CDR3 covers 18 residues. CDR3 coding DNA: TGTGCCAGCAGCTTGTCGGGCCAAGGGACAGGGAACACCGGGGAGCTGTTTTTT. It is translated as CASSLSGQGTGNTGELFF.

The CDR3 DNA sequence: TGTGCCATCGGGGGACATCTGGGCAATCAGCCCCAGCATTTT. It translates to CAIGGHLGNQPQHF. The gene calls are TRBV10-3 and TRBJ1-5; perhaps TRBD1 as D (6 bases). Germline values: CDR1 ENHRY, CDR2 SYGVKD. This CDR3 is built from 14 residues. V was clipped by 8 bases and J by 2 bases, with 13 bases between them.